This TCR beta chain derives from a study of blood T cells in healthy people across ages. In its sample, this clonotype was seen many times. Through a sample-barcoded 5' primer and a J-beta primer mix, a second PCR was run for about 6 to 11 cycles. TCRdb analysed the 5' RACE reads with MiXCR anew, one entry per CDR3 protein. This table has hundreds of thousands of distinct CDR3 sequences, roughly 30% appearing once. Germline V gene lookup returns CDR1 MNHEY and CDR2 SVGEGT. Trimming at V came to 0 bases and at J to 2 bases, leaving 5 bases not matched to a gene. The CDR3 loop spans 17 amino acids. Sequenced sample: blood. The rearrangement uses TRBV6-2 or TRBV6-3 and TRBJ2-7, with TRBD1 identical over 12 bases. This receptor was identified in a woman at least 80 years old in good health. The CDR3 protein is CASSYSLGQGATYEQYF. In DNA form, the CDR3 reads TGTGCCAGCAGTTACTCCCTGGGACAGGGGGCCACCTACGAGCAGTACTTC.